The 5 T cell receptor beta chains below were found in one sample sequenced in a study of blood T cell repertoires in COVID-19. Assay used: immunoSEQ multiplex PCR; TCRdb lists only in-frame clones, some missing. The table includes roughly 200,000 clones, around 80% detected once. Sequencing input: peripheral blood. The receptors here all came from a man aged 35 to 55 with active or convalescent COVID-19.

The chain is built from TRBV30 and TRBJ1-2; 7 bases map to TRBD1. J lost 4 bases, V lost 2 bases, and 7 bases had no gene match. This CDR3 region has 14 residues. CDR1 and CDR2 (germline): GTSNPN, SVGIG (reference sequence). In DNA, the CDR3 is TGTGCCTGGAGTCCGACGGGGGACAGCTATGGCTACACCTTC. It specifies CAWSPTGDSYGYTF.

The gene calls are TRBV2 and TRBJ2-2; D is unresolved. Germline assignment: CDR1 SNHLY and CDR2 FYNNEI. There are 15 residues in the CDR3. Deletions cut 1 base from V and 2 bases from J, with 8 bases between. CDR3 sequence reads: CASSEDAVNTGELFF. The CDR3 region has the DNA TGTGCCAGCAGTGAAGATGCGGTAAACACCGGGGAGCTGTTTTTT. The full variable domain, rest sourced from reference TRBV2 and TRBJ2-2, is EPEVTQTPSHQVTQMGQEVILRCVPISNHLYFYWYRQILGQKVEFLVSFYNNEISEKSEIFDDQFSVERPDGSNFTLKIRSTKLEDSAMYFCASSEDAVNTGELFFGEGSRLTVL.

The table lists this clone with a count of one. The rearrangement uses TRBV5-6 and TRBJ1-1; 7 positions agree with TRBD1. The J segment lost 1 base and the V segment lost 2 bases, leaving 2 bases of the junction unmatched. Germline values: CDR1 SGHDT, CDR2 YYEEEE. The CDR3 length is 14 residues. The CDR3: CASSFNRGNTEAFF. The CDR3 nucleotides read TGTGCCAGCAGCTTTAACAGGGGGAACACTGAAGCTTTCTTT.

The chain couples TRBV10-1 to TRBJ2-1; TRBD2 agrees at 8 bases. This CDR3 has 13 amino acids. V was clipped by 6 bases and J by 5 bases; unmatched bases: 3. In germline, CDR1 is WNHNN, CDR2 SYGVQD (reference sequence). The CDR3 protein is CASSVTSDNEQFF. As DNA, the CDR3 is TGCGCCAGCAGCGTGACTAGCGACAATGAGCAGTTCTTC.

The rearrangement links TRBV25-1 to TRBJ2-4; the match to TRBD2 covers 7 bases. V shed 2 bases, J shed 2 bases, and the junction held 6 bases outside the gene matches. The CDR3 extends over 16 amino acids. Germline V gene sequence: CDR1 MGHDK, CDR2 SYGVNS. CDR3 nucleotide sequence: TGTGCCAGCAGTGAAGGGGGGGGTGAATCCAAAAACATTCAGTACTTC. Amino acids: CASSEGGGESKNIQYF.